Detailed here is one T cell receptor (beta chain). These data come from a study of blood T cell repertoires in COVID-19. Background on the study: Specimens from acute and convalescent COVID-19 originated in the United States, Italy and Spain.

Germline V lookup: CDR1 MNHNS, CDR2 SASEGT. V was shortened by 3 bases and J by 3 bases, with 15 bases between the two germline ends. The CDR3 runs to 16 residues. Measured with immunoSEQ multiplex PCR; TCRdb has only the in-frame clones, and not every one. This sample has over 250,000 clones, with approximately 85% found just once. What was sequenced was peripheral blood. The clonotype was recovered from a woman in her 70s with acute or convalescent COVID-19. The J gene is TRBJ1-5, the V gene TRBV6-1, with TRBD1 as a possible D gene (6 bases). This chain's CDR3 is CASSDPLQGANQPQHF. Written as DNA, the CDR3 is TGTGCCAGCAGTGACCCTTTACAGGGCGCCAATCAGCCCCAGCATTTT.